One sample yielded the 14 T cell receptor beta chains listed below, sequenced in a study of blood T cells in healthy people across ages. A sample-barcoded 5' primer and a J-beta primer mix were used in a second PCR of roughly 7 to 12 cycles. MiXCR was run by TCRdb on the 5' RACE reads, yielding one entry per CDR3 protein. Here the sample spans hundreds of thousands of distinct CDR3 sequences, about 36% being singletons. Sequences were obtained from blood. The receptors here all came from a man aged 18 to 35 in good health.

This clonotype has a handful of counts. The chain employs TRBV3-1 and TRBJ2-4; TRBD1 or TRBD2 may be the D gene (5 bases each). There are 13 residues in the CDR3. Germline V gives CDR1 LGHDT, CDR2 YNNKEL (reference sequence). Trimming stripped 6 bases from V and 7 bases from J, with 13 bases between. The CDR3 spells CASRSGRKNIQYF. The CDR3 nucleotides are TGTGCCAGCAGATCGGGACGGAAGAACATTCAGTACTTC. The entire variable domain, with the rest obtained from reference TRBV3-1 and TRBJ2-4, is as follows: DTAVSQTPKYLVTQMGNDKSIKCEQNLGHDTMYWYKQDSKKFLKIMFSYNNKELIINETVPNRFSPKSPDKAHLNLHINSLELGDSAVYFCASRSGRKNIQYFGAGTRLSVL.

On this clonotype: A single base separates this from a much larger clone, so it may be a read error. The chain combines TRBV20-1 with TRBJ2-1; D remains unclear. There are 12 residues in the CDR3. Germline lookup yields CDR1 DFQATT and CDR2 SNEGSKA (reference sequence). CDR3 region: CSARGGLNELFF. CDR3 nucleotides: TGCAGTGCTAGAGGAGGTCTTAATGAGCTGTTCTTC.

This clonotype has more than one count but fewer than ten. This chain connects TRBV3-1 to TRBJ2-1, with D possibly matching TRBD2 (6 bases). The V end was cut by 4 bases, the J end by 0 bases, with 10 bases between. Germline V gives CDR1 LGHDT, CDR2 YNNKEL (reference sequence). The CDR3 runs to 15 residues. This CDR3 reads CASSRTTSSYNEQFF. Written as DNA, the CDR3 is TGTGCCAGCAGCCGCACGACTAGCTCCTACAATGAGCAGTTCTTC.

This clonotype showed up just a few times. This chain uses TRBV10-3 with TRBJ2-5, with a possible D match to TRBD1 (6 bases). Germline V gene data show CDR1 as ENHRY and CDR2 as SYGVKD. The ends were cut back, 2 bases at V and 5 bases at J, with 21 bases in the middle. The CDR3 has 17 amino acids. The CDR3 region has the DNA TGTGCCATCAGTGAGCACATCTCAGGGGTTGCCGGGGAGACCCAGTACTTC. Residues: CAISEHISGVAGETQYF.

The J gene is TRBJ2-3, the V gene TRBV7-2, with a weak D call TRBD2 (6 bases). Germline assignment: CDR1 SGHTA and CDR2 FQGNSA. The CDR3 consists of 15 residues. The V end was cut by 2 bases, the J end by 6 bases, with 15 bases between. CDR3 bases: TGTGCCAGCAGCTTAAACGGGGGAGGCTTTGATACGCAGTATTTT. Its protein product is CASSLNGGGFDTQYF.

The chain combines TRBV25-1 with TRBJ2-5, with D possibly TRBD1 on 6 matching bases. Germline V gives CDR1 MGHDK, CDR2 SYGVNS. The CDR3 runs to 15 residues. V was pared by 6 bases and J by 1 base, with 15 bases between. CDR3 in DNA: TGTGCCAGCAGGAGGGAGACAGGAGGCCAAGAGACCCAGTACTTC. Amino acids: CASRRETGGQETQYF. Full variable domain (remainder filled in from reference TRBV25-1 and TRBJ2-5): EADIYQTPRYLVIGTGKKITLECSQTMGHDKMYWYQQDPGMELHLIHYSYGVNSTEKGDLSSESTVSRIRTEHFPLTLESARPSHTSQYLCASRRETGGQETQYFGPGTRLLVL.

This clonotype was seen more than once but under ten times. In DNA, the CDR3 is TGTGCCAGCAGTTTTGAACAGGCACCTAAAAAACTGTTTTTT. This encodes CASSFEQAPKKLFF. V is TRBV12-3 or TRBV12-4 and J is TRBJ1-4; TRBD1 is a possible D gene (5 bases). This CDR3 is 14 amino acids long. V lost 3 bases to trimming and J lost 9 bases, with 14 bases between them.

This chain joins TRBV30 and TRBJ2-1; 7 nucleotides line up with TRBD2. From germline, CDR1 is GTSNPN and CDR2 SVGIG (reference sequence). CDR3 length equals 11 residues. The J segment lost 9 bases and the V segment lost 8 bases, leaving 7 bases of the junction unmatched. The CDR3 reads CAGGDQSEQFF. In DNA, the CDR3 is TGTGCCGGGGGGGACCAGTCTGAGCAGTTCTTC.

Comment on this clonotype: This may come from a read error, since a much larger clone is one base off. The V call is TRBV12-3 or TRBV12-4, the J call TRBJ2-7; 7 bases map to TRBD1. The CDR3 is 14 amino acids. V lost 5 bases and J lost 5; bases outside the gene matches: 9. In nucleotides, the CDR3 is TGTGCCAGCAGTGTCCTGACAGGGCAAAACGAGCAGTACTTC. This gives the protein CASSVLTGQNEQYF.

In this sample, this clonotype turned up a few times. The chain combines TRBV21-1 with TRBJ1-1; the table's D call TRBD1 went unverified against the DNA. TRBV21-1 is a known pseudogene. The CDR3 covers 16 residues. Here the CDR3 DNA reads TGTGCCAGCACCATGGAGCCGGGACACCTTAACACTGAAGCTTTCTTT. Translated: CASTMEPGHLNTEAFF.

V usage is TRBV3-1 and J usage is TRBJ2-1, with 8 bases fitting TRBD2. The CDR3 spans 14 residues. The ends lost 3 bases at V and 8 bases at J; junction bases unmatched: 6. Germline CDR1 reads LGHDT; CDR2 reads YNNKEL (reference sequence). The CDR3 DNA reads TGTGCCAGCAGCCATAGCGGGACTGTGGATGAGCAGTTCTTC. This gives the protein CASSHSGTVDEQFF.

This clonotype was recorded a few times. The chain is built from TRBV3-1 and TRBJ2-1; either TRBD1 or TRBD2 may supply D (7 bases each). Between the trimmed V and J ends, which lost 4 bases and 8 bases, there was a span of 18 bases. The V gene's germline CDR1 is LGHDT and CDR2 YNNKEL (reference sequence). The CDR3 spans 15 residues. The CDR3 bases are TGTGCCAGCAGCCCCAGGGGGGGGCCTGGGGATGAGCAGTTCTTC. Its translation is CASSPRGGPGDEQFF.

V usage is TRBV29-1 and J usage is TRBJ2-4, with 10 bases lining up with TRBD1. Germline assignment: CDR1 SQVTM and CDR2 ANQGSEA. Unmatched junction bases numbered 23, after V lost 4 bases and J lost 8 bases. This CDR3 region has 19 residues. The CDR3 sequence is CSVVRTQTGGNSQAYIQYF. In nucleotides, the CDR3 is TGCAGCGTTGTGCGGACTCAGACAGGGGGCAATAGCCAAGCGTACATTCAGTACTTC.

The chain employs TRBV6-1 and TRBJ1-3; 8 bases map to TRBD1. The CDR3 has 17 residues. CDR1 is MNHNS and CDR2 is SASEGT in the germline V gene. The ends lost 4 bases at V and 4 bases at J; junction bases unmatched: 12. The CDR3 sequence: CASSARTGSLSGNTIYF. CDR3 DNA sequence: TGTGCCAGCAGTGCCCGGACAGGGTCCCTGTCGGGAAACACCATATATTTT.